The 15 T cell receptor beta chains below were found in one sample sequenced in a study of blood T cell repertoires in COVID-19. Assay used: immunoSEQ multiplex PCR; TCRdb lists only in-frame clones, some missing. Counted here are 100,000 to 150,000 clones, approximately 84% occurring once; the ten biggest clones make up 17%. Sequencing used peripheral blood. All receptors come from a woman of 80 years or more with acute or convalescent COVID-19.

This chain connects TRBV5-1 to TRBJ2-1; D is possibly TRBD2 (6 bases). The CDR3 is made up of 15 amino acids. CDR1 and CDR2 from the germline V gene are SGHRS and YFSETQ. Trimming removed 0 bases at V and 7 bases at J, with 14 bases between. The CDR3 protein is CASSLAGGEGNEQFF. CDR3 nucleotide sequence: TGCGCCAGCAGCTTGGCAGGAGGGGAAGGTAATGAGCAGTTCTTC.

The V and J genes are TRBV19 and TRBJ1-1; no reliable D call. The CDR3 runs to 15 residues. Trimming removed 7 bases at V and 6 bases at J, with 21 bases between. The germline V gene encodes CDR1 LNHDA and CDR2 SQIVND (reference sequence). The CDR3 DNA sequence: TGTGCCAGTACGGTGATGATAGGCGAGGGCTCTGAAGCTTTCTTT. This codes for CASTVMIGEGSEAFF.

Worth noting for this clone: Other DNA sequences in the sample encode the same CDR3. CDR3 amino acids: CASSHRGGLSYEQYF. CDR3 bases: TGTGCCAGCAGCCACAGAGGAGGTCTCTCCTACGAGCAGTACTTC. V is TRBV3-1 (or the pseudogene TRBV3-2) and J is TRBJ2-7, with D perhaps matching TRBD2 (5 bases). The CDR3 spans 15 residues. Trimming took 3 bases from V and 0 from J, leaving 12 bases between them. Germline lookup yields CDR1 LGHDT and CDR2 YNNKEL (reference sequence).

The gene calls are TRBV4-3 and TRBJ2-4, with D possibly TRBD1 on 7 matching bases. CDR3 length equals 19 residues. Germline assignment: CDR1 LGHNA and CDR2 YSLEER. With 3 bases removed from V and 5 bases from J, the gap between germline ends came to 26 bases. This CDR3 reads CASSHRQGGGSPSENIQYF. The CDR3 coding sequence is TGCGCCAGCAGCCACAGACAGGGAGGTGGATCACCCTCGGAAAACATTCAGTACTTC.

This chain uses TRBV15 with TRBJ2-3, with 8 bases identical to TRBD1. V dropped 1 base and J dropped 1; count of bases not matched to a gene: 4. The length of the CDR3 is 16 residues. Germline CDR1 and CDR2: LNHNV and YYDKDF (reference sequence). The CDR3 coding sequence is TGTGCCACCAGCAGAGGGGGACAGGCAGGCACAGATACGCAGTATTTT. This codes for CATSRGGQAGTDTQYF.

The chain couples TRBV15 to TRBJ1-1, with 9 bases identical to TRBD1. This CDR3 has 15 residues. The junction had 3 bases not matched to a gene; V was cut back by 0 bases and J by 4 bases. Looked up from germline, CDR1 is LNHNV and CDR2 is YYDKDF (reference sequence). CDR3 nucleotides: TGTGCCACCAGCAGAGACACAGGGGGCCCCACTGAAGCTTTCTTT. This codes for CATSRDTGGPTEAFF.

The chain recombines TRBV7-9 with TRBJ1-6, with a tentative D call TRBD1 (6 bases). The CDR3 is 16 amino acids. Per the germline V gene, CDR1 is SEHNR and CDR2 is FQNEAQ (reference sequence). Trimming took off 5 bases at V and 2 bases at J, with 13 bases between the two ends. The CDR3 spells CASSGDTHTYNSPLHF. The DNA of the CDR3 is TGTGCCAGCAGCGGGGACACCCACACCTATAATTCACCCCTCCACTTT.

There are a few counts of this clone. The chain uses TRBV4-3 and TRBJ1-2; maybe TRBD1 (6 bases). The germline V and J ends were trimmed by 3 bases and 7 bases, with 18 bases remaining between them. The CDR3 covers 15 residues. CDR1 and CDR2 from the germline V gene are LGHNA and YSLEER. CDR3 protein: CASSHQQGSPGGYTF. Written as DNA, the CDR3 is TGCGCCAGCAGCCACCAACAGGGATCGCCGGGTGGCTACACCTTC.

The chain carries TRBV6-5 and TRBJ2-7, with 11 bases identical to TRBD2. There are 15 residues in the CDR3. The ends lost 8 bases at V and 2 bases at J; junction bases unmatched: 8. The germline gives CDR1 MNHEY, CDR2 SVGAGI. CDR3: CASGKTSGGAYEQYF. The CDR3 DNA reads as TGTGCCAGCGGTAAAACTAGCGGGGGAGCCTACGAGCAGTACTTC.

The J gene is TRBJ2-7, the V gene TRBV4-2, with 10 bases fitting TRBD2. CDR1 is LGHNA and CDR2 is YNFKEQ in the germline V gene. With 0 bases clipped from V and 5 bases from J, the junction kept 13 bases outside the gene matches. This CDR3 has 18 amino acids. CDR3 sequence: CASSQDHPSLAGVNEQYF. The CDR3 region has the DNA TGTGCCAGCAGCCAAGATCACCCCTCCCTAGCGGGAGTGAACGAGCAGTACTTC.

The chain employs TRBV6-1 and TRBJ1-6; D is possibly TRBD1 (5 bases). In germline, CDR1 is MNHNS, CDR2 SASEGT. CDR3 size: 15 residues. V shed 2 bases and J shed 8 bases, with 13 bases lying between them. In nucleotides, the CDR3 is TGTGCCAGCAGTGAAATCCAGGGAGGATATTCACCCCTCCACTTT. This codes for CASSEIQGGYSPLHF.

The rearrangement links TRBV19 to TRBJ1-2, with a tentative D call TRBD1 (6 bases). The CDR3 length is 13 residues. V dropped 10 bases and J dropped 4 bases, with 16 bases sitting between them. Germline V gene sequence: CDR1 LNHDA, CDR2 SQIVND (reference sequence). The CDR3 nucleotides are TGTGCCACCCTCGGGTGGGGGCCCTATGGCTACACCTTC. Its protein is CATLGWGPYGYTF.

The V call is TRBV11-2, the J call TRBJ2-7; perhaps TRBD1 as D (6 bases). CDR3 length equals 15 residues. Trimming stripped 0 bases from V and 5 bases from J, with 14 bases between. The V gene's germline CDR1 is SGHAT and CDR2 FQNNGV. The CDR3 coding sequence is TGTGCCAGCAGCTTAGATCGGCAGGGGATACACGAGCAGTACTTC. Protein product: CASSLDRQGIHEQYF.

CDR3 in DNA: TGTGCCAGCAGCCCTGGCCCAGGCAACACCGGGGAGCTGTTTTTT. It translates to CASSPGPGNTGELFF. This chain joins TRBV5-4 and TRBJ2-2, with unresolved D. With 4 bases removed from V and 2 bases from J, the gap between germline ends came to 12 bases. The CDR3 spans 15 residues. Germline V lookup: CDR1 SGHNT, CDR2 YYREEE (reference sequence).

The chain links TRBV7-8 to TRBJ1-2; tentatively, D is TRBD1 (6 bases). Germline lookup yields CDR1 SGHVS and CDR2 FQNEAQ. The V and J ends lost 0 bases and 4 bases respectively, with 6 bases between them. There are 13 residues in the CDR3. The CDR3: CASSLAGAYGYTF. The CDR3 DNA reads as TGTGCCAGCAGCTTAGCGGGGGCCTATGGCTACACCTTC.